This T cell receptor beta chain was identified in a study of blood T cells in healthy people across ages. A second about 7 to 11 cycle PCR used barcoded and J-beta primers. TCRdb re-called the 5' RACE reads through MiXCR, storing one row per CDR3 protein. The sample includes approximately 680,000 distinct CDR3 sequences, roughly 32% of them seen just once. Germline V gene lookup returns CDR1 SGHRS and CDR2 YFSETQ. CDR3 length: 14 residues. V shed 4 bases and J shed 5 bases, with 16 bases lying between them. This TCR was sampled from a woman older than 75 in good health. Source material: blood. The chain joins TRBV5-1 to TRBJ2-7, with D possibly matching TRBD1 (6 bases). The CDR3 loop reads CASSVQQGPHEQYF. The CDR3 bases are TGCGCCAGCAGCGTCCAACAGGGTCCACACGAGCAGTACTTC.